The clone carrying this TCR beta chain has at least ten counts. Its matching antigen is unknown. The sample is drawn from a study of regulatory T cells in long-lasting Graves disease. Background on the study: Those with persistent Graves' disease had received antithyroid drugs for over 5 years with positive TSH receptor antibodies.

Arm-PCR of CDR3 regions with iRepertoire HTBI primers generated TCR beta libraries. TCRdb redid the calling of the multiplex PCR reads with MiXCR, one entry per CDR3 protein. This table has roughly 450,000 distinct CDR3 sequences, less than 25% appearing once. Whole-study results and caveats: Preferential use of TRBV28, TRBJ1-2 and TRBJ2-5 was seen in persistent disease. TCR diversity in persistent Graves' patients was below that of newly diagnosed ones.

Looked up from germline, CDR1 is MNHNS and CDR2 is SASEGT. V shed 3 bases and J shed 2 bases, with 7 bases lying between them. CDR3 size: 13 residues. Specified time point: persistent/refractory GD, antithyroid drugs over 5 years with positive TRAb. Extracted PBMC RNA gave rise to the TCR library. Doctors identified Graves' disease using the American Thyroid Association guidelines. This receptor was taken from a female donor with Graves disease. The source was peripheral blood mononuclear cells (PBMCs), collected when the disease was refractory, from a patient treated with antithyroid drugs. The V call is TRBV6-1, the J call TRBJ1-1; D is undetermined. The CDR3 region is CASSDWVNTEAFF. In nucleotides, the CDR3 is TGTGCCAGCAGTGATTGGGTTAACACTGAAGCTTTCTTT.